The 9 T cell receptor beta chains in this list originate from one sample, sequenced in a study of radiation and T cells in renal cell carcinoma. The time point: blood 4 weeks post-SBRT, at nephrectomy. Indicated treatment: 15 Gy SBRT to primary tumor, nephrectomy 4 weeks later. Using immunoSEQ multiplex PCR, the repertoire was profiled, and TCRdb retains in-frame clones only, with some absent. This table holds tens of thousands of clones, roughly 80% found once. This material consisted of blood, taken from a patient whose treatment included radiotherapy and nephrectomy. These receptors were collected from a woman in her seventies with renal cell carcinoma.

In its sample, this clone was seen a few times. In DNA form, the CDR3 reads TGTGCCAGTAGCGGACAAAACACCAATCAGCCCCAGCATTTT. Amino acid sequence: CASSGQNTNQPQHF. V is TRBV19 and J is TRBJ1-5; D perhaps matches TRBD1 (5 bases). The CDR3 contains 14 residues. CDR1 LNHDA and CDR2 SQIVND come from the germline V gene (reference sequence). V gave up 6 bases and J gave up 3 bases, with 12 bases separating them.

This chain connects TRBV6-1 to TRBJ1-5, with TRBD1 matching 9 bases. This CDR3 has 15 residues. Germline lookup yields CDR1 MNHNS and CDR2 SASEGT. Trimming removed 6 bases from V and 7 bases from J; junction bases left unmatched: 10. Here the CDR3 DNA reads TGTGCCAGCAGCGGGACAGGGTCATTTCCCCAGCCCCAGCATTTT. Protein product: CASSGTGSFPQPQHF.

The chain couples TRBV18 to TRBJ1-4; 7 bases are a match to TRBD1. This CDR3 contains 15 residues. With 2 bases clipped from V and 7 bases from J, the junction kept 7 bases outside the gene matches. CDR1 KGHSH and CDR2 LQKENI come from the germline V gene. The CDR3 is CASSPTVAGGEKLFF. For the CDR3, the DNA is TGTGCCAGCTCACCAACGGTGGCAGGGGGTGAAAAACTGTTTTTT.

The V and J genes are TRBV5-4 and TRBJ1-3; perhaps TRBD1 as D (5 bases). V was pared by 3 bases and J by 6 bases, with 13 bases between. The CDR3 has 14 amino acids. Germline CDR1 SGHNT, CDR2 YYREEE (reference sequence). Written as DNA, the CDR3 is TGTGCCAGCAGCTCCCAGGGACGAGAAAACACCATATATTTT. It translates to CASSSQGRENTIYF.

A few counts support this clone. The rearrangement joins TRBV5-4 to TRBJ2-5; weak D call: TRBD2 (6 bases). The germline V gene has CDR1 SGHNT and CDR2 YYREEE (reference sequence). The CDR3 totals 14 residues. V was trimmed by 3 bases and J by 5 bases, leaving 14 bases between them. CDR3 DNA: TGTGCCAGCAGCTCTCGAGGAGGGCCCGAGACCCAGTACTTC. Protein: CASSSRGGPETQYF.

The J gene is TRBJ2-1, the V gene TRBV2; 13 bases are shared with TRBD2. The CDR3 has 18 amino acids. V lost 6 bases and J lost 2; bases outside the gene matches: 10. Germline V gene lookup returns CDR1 SNHLY and CDR2 FYNNEI. CDR3 bases: TGTGCCAGCAGGGCAAGACTAGCGGGGGGTTACCCCTACAATGAGCAGTTCTTC. Translation gives CASRARLAGGYPYNEQFF.

The chain employs TRBV10-3 and TRBJ1-5; 10 bases line up with TRBD1. The CDR3 length is 15 residues. V dropped 2 bases and J dropped 4; count of bases not matched to a gene: 2. Germline CDR1 reads ENHRY; CDR2 reads SYGVKD. CDR3 nucleotide sequence: TGTGCCATCAGTGAGGGGACAGGGGAGAATCAGCCCCAGCATTTT. Its protein product is CAISEGTGENQPQHF.

This sequence joins TRBV18 and TRBJ1-2, with D possibly TRBD1 on 5 matching bases. With 6 bases removed from V and 8 bases from J, the gap between germline ends came to 19 bases. The CDR3 has 14 residues. Germline V gene lookup returns CDR1 KGHSH and CDR2 LQKENI. CDR3 in amino acids: CASSPSRQGKGYTF. Here the CDR3 DNA reads TGTGCCAGCTCTCCCAGCCGGCAGGGAAAAGGCTACACCTTC.

This clone was observed a few times. The J gene is TRBJ2-1, the V gene TRBV7-2; TRBD1 is a possible D gene (6 bases). The germline V gene has CDR1 SGHTA and CDR2 FQGNSA. V dropped 7 bases and J dropped 3 bases, with 22 bases sitting between them. The CDR3 totals 17 residues. The CDR3 protein is CASTSPWGPIFYNEQFF. The CDR3 DNA reads as TGTGCCAGCACCTCCCCCTGGGGGCCGATTTTCTACAATGAGCAGTTCTTC.